These 19 T cell receptor beta chains share one sample of origin, sequenced in a study of blood T cells in healthy people across ages. A sample-barcoded 5' primer and a J-beta primer mix were used in a second PCR of roughly 7 to 11 cycles. Each CDR3 protein is one row after TCRdb ran MiXCR on the 5' RACE reads. The sample lists about 1.8 million distinct CDR3 sequences, about 49% occurring once. The sequencing input was blood. The receptors shown here come from a woman aged 40 to 50 in good health.

The chain combines TRBV5-1 with TRBJ2-3, with TRBD1 identical over 8 bases. J lost 4 bases, V lost 0 bases, and 13 bases had no gene match. This CDR3 is 18 amino acids long. In germline, CDR1 is SGHRS, CDR2 YFSETQ. This CDR3 is CASSLAGIQAGGADTQYF. The CDR3 DNA reads TGCGCCAGCAGCTTGGCCGGTATTCAGGCAGGGGGCGCAGATACGCAGTATTTT.

V is TRBV28 and J is TRBJ2-7; TRBD1 is a possible D gene (5 bases). From germline, CDR1 is MDHEN and CDR2 SYDVKM. V dropped 5 bases and J dropped 5 bases, with 16 bases sitting between them. The CDR3 contains 14 residues. The CDR3 here is CASSHFRESHEQYF. The DNA for the CDR3 is TGTGCCAGCAGTCACTTCAGGGAATCCCACGAGCAGTACTTC.

The chain employs TRBV20-1 and TRBJ1-2, with D maybe TRBD1 (6 bases). This CDR3 is built from 16 residues. The V end lost 3 bases, the J end lost 0 bases, and 17 bases lay between the germline ends. CDR1 and CDR2 from the germline V gene are DFQATT and SNEGSKA (reference sequence). The CDR3 sequence is CSARGDRTVTNYGYTF. The CDR3 region has the DNA TGCAGTGCTAGGGGCGACAGGACGGTAACTAACTATGGCTACACCTTC.

This chain links TRBV5-4 with TRBJ2-7, with D possibly called TRBD1 or TRBD2 (5 bases each). Trimming pared 1 base from V and 2 bases from J, leaving 10 bases between. The CDR3 totals 14 residues. Germline CDR1 SGHNT, CDR2 YYREEE (reference sequence). CDR3 sequence (DNA): TGTGCCAGCAGCTTGACGGGACGGCCCTACGAGCAGTACTTC. This translates into CASSLTGRPYEQYF.

Comments on this clonotype: One end of the junction varies from germline; a read error may be responsible. J is TRBJ1-2 and V is TRBV7-2, with 9 nucleotides matching TRBD1. This CDR3 is built from 15 residues. Germline CDR1 and CDR2: SGHTA and FQGNSA. The CDR3: CASILQGALHNGYTF. The CDR3 DNA sequence: TGTGCCAGCATCTTACAGGGGGCGCTCCACAATGGCTACACCTTC.

The rearrangement joins TRBV28 to TRBJ2-3; the match to TRBD1 covers 8 bases. V was clipped by 6 bases and J by 3 bases; unmatched bases: 11. Germline CDR1 is MDHEN and CDR2 is SYDVKM. The CDR3 sequence is 16 residues long. CDR3 in DNA: TGTGCCAGCAGCCCACCCCAGGGGGCTAGGACAGATACGCAGTATTTT. It specifies CASSPPQGARTDTQYF.

In its sample, this clonotype was seen a few times. The chain has TRBV27 and TRBJ2-1; 10 nucleotides align to TRBD1. Per the germline V gene, CDR1 is MNHEY and CDR2 is SMNVEV (reference sequence). Losses at the gene ends were 7 bases for V and 7 bases for J; bases not matched to a gene: 4. CDR3 size: 13 residues. This CDR3 reads CASTRTGGNEQFF. The CDR3, as DNA: TGTGCCAGCACCCGGACAGGGGGGAATGAGCAGTTCTTC.

CDR3 in amino acids: CASSAQPTSLNEQYF. In DNA, the CDR3 is TGTGCCAGCAGCGCCCAACCCACTAGCCTCAATGAGCAGTACTTC. The V gene is TRBV9, the J gene TRBJ2-5, with D possibly TRBD2 on 6 matching bases. The CDR3 sequence is 15 residues long. The V gene's germline CDR1 is SGDLS and CDR2 YYNGEE. With 3 bases removed from V and 11 bases from J, the gap between germline ends came to 23 bases.

This clonotype has more than one count but fewer than ten. The chain's CDR3 is CASSTLTDLTYNEQFF. The CDR3 coding sequence is TGTGCCAGCAGTACCCTAACGGATTTAACCTACAATGAGCAGTTCTTC. The chain recombines TRBV28 with TRBJ2-1; D not certain. CDR3 length: 16 residues. The germline V gene encodes CDR1 MDHEN and CDR2 SYDVKM. With 5 bases removed from V and 2 bases from J, the gap between germline ends came to 16 bases.

This rearrangement joins TRBV27 to TRBJ1-5, with 9 bases that match TRBD1. The CDR3 extends over 16 amino acids. CDR1 MNHEY and CDR2 SMNVEV come from the germline V gene (reference sequence). V shed 5 bases and J 4 bases; nucleotides not matched to a gene: 9. CDR3 nucleotide sequence: TGTGCCAGCAGTAACTCGGGACAGGGCGCGAATCAGCCCCAGCATTTT. Translated: CASSNSGQGANQPQHF.

This clonotype was observed a handful of times. The chain carries TRBV7-9 and TRBJ1-5, with TRBD1 matching 8 bases. The CDR3 runs to 16 residues. Trimming cost V 5 bases and J 0 bases; bases outside gene matches: 6. The germline V gene has CDR1 SEHNR and CDR2 FQNEAQ (reference sequence). CDR3 nucleotide sequence: TGTGCCAGCAGCGAGGGACAGGACCATAGCAATCAGCCCCAGCATTTT. Its protein is CASSEGQDHSNQPQHF.

This clonotype was seen a few times. The chain has TRBV9 and TRBJ2-1; D is ambiguous. Trimming took off 0 bases at V and 10 bases at J, with 8 bases between the two ends. CDR3 length: 12 residues. From germline, CDR1 is SGDLS and CDR2 YYNGEE. CDR3 residues: CASSVDVGEQFF. The CDR3 DNA follows: TGTGCCAGCAGCGTAGATGTAGGAGAGCAGTTCTTC.

The V call is TRBV6-1, the J call TRBJ2-3; D remains unclear. The CDR3 length is 14 residues. The V end lost 3 bases, the J end lost 2 bases, and 9 bases lay between the germline ends. Germline values: CDR1 MNHNS, CDR2 SASEGT. The CDR3 DNA follows: TGTGCCAGCAGTGAGTTCGGAGACACAGATACGCAGTATTTT. Its translation: CASSEFGDTDTQYF.

The sample holds a few counts of this clonotype. This rearrangement joins TRBV20-1 to TRBJ2-7; TRBD2 aligns across 12 bases. Germline CDR1 is DFQATT and CDR2 is SNEGSKA (reference sequence). The V segment lost 4 bases and the J segment 9 bases; nucleotides outside the gene matches: 4. There are 12 residues in the CDR3. CDR3 region: CSAIMGLAGQYF. DNA of the CDR3: TGCAGTGCTATTATGGGACTAGCGGGGCAGTACTTC.

This chain uses TRBV28 with TRBJ2-7, with 7 bases aligning to TRBD2. The CDR3 covers 15 residues. Per germline, CDR1 MDHEN and CDR2 SYDVKM. The J segment lost 2 bases and the V segment lost 3 bases, leaving 7 bases of the junction unmatched. The CDR3 loop is CASSFRTRGAYEQYF. In DNA, the CDR3 is TGTGCCAGCAGTTTTCGGACACGGGGGGCCTACGAGCAGTACTTC. Full variable domain (missing parts from reference TRBV28 and TRBJ2-7): DVKVTQSSRYLVKRTGEKVFLECVQDMDHENMFWYRQDPGLGLRLIYFSYDVKMKEKGDIPEGYSVSREKKERFSLILESASTNQTSMYLCASSFRTRGAYEQYFGPGTRLTVT.

The chain employs TRBV4-1 and TRBJ2-3; D remains ambiguous. CDR1 and CDR2 (germline): MGHRA, YSYEKL. There are 15 residues in the CDR3. V dropped 0 bases and J dropped 2 bases, with 9 bases sitting between them. The CDR3 loop reads CASSQEQSYTDTQYF. As DNA, the CDR3 is TGCGCCAGCAGCCAAGAACAGAGCTACACAGATACGCAGTATTTT.

V is TRBV24-1 and J is TRBJ1-4, with TRBD1 matching 7 bases. Trimming at V came to 6 bases and at J to 5 bases, leaving 8 bases not matched to a gene. The CDR3 contains 15 residues. Looked up from germline, CDR1 is KGHDR and CDR2 is SFDVKD. CDR3 in DNA: TGTGCCACCAGTCAGGGCACAGGGGTCAATGAAAAACTGTTTTTT. This codes for CATSQGTGVNEKLFF.

For this clonotype: A much bigger clone sits one base away, suggesting this may be a read error. This sequence joins TRBV7-9 and TRBJ2-1, with D perhaps TRBD1 (5 bases). From germline, CDR1 is SEHNR and CDR2 FQNEAQ (reference sequence). V was trimmed by 5 bases and J by 10 bases, leaving 15 bases between them. CDR3 length equals 13 residues. The DNA of the CDR3 is TGTGCCAGCAGCACTCATCAGGGCGGCGAGCAGTTCTTC. It yields the protein CASSTHQGGEQFF.

On this clonotype itself: The junction departs from germline at one end; a sequencing error may be responsible. V and J are TRBV5-1 and TRBJ2-5; maybe TRBD2 (5 bases). The germline CDR1 and CDR2 sequences are SGHRS and YFSETQ. The CDR3 is 15 amino acids. Here the CDR3 reads CANSLASRGDETQYF. CDR3 DNA: TGCGCCAACAGCTTGGCTTCTCGGGGTGATGAGACCCAGTACTTC.